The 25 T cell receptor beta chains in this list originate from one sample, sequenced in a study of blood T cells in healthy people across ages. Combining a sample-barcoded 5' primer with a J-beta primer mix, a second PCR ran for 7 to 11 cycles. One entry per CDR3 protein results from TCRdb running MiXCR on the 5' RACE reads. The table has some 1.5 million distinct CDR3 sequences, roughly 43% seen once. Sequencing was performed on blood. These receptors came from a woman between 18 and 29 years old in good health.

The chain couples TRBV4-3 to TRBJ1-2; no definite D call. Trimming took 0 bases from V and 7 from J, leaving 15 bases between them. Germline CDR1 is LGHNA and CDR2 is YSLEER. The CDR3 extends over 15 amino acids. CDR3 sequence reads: CASSQDGRTLGGYTF. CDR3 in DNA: TGCGCCAGCAGCCAAGATGGAAGGACTCTCGGTGGCTACACCTTC.

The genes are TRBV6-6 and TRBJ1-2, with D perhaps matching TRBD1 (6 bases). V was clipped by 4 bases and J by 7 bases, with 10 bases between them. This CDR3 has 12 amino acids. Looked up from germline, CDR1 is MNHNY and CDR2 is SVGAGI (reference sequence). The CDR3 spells CASSSGGPGYTF. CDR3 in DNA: TGTGCCAGCAGTTCCGGGGGCCCTGGCTACACCTTC.

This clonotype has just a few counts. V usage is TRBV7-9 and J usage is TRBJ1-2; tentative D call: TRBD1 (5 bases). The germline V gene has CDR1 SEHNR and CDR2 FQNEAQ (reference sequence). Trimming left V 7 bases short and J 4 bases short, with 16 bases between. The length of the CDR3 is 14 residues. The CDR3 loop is CASTSLGAVYGYTF. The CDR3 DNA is TGTGCCAGCACCTCGCTAGGGGCGGTCTATGGCTACACCTTC.

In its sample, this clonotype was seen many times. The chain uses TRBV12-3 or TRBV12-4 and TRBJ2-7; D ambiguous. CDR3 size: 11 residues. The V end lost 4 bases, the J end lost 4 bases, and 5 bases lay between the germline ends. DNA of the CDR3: TGTGCCAGCAGTTACCAGTACGAGCAGTACTTC. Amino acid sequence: CASSYQYEQYF.

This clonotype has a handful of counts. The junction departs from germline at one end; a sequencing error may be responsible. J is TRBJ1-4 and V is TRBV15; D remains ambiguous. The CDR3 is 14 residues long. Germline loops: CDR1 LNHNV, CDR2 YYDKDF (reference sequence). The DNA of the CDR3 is TGTGCCACCAGCAGTCAGGTGCCCGATGAAAAGCTGTTTTTT. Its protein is CATSSQVPDEKLFF.

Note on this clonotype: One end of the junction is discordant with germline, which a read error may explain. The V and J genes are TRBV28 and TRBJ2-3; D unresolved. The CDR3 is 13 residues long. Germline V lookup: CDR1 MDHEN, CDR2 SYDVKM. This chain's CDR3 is CASSVGNTDAQYF. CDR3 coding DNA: TGTGCCAGCAGTGTAGGCAACACAGATGCGCAGTATTTT.

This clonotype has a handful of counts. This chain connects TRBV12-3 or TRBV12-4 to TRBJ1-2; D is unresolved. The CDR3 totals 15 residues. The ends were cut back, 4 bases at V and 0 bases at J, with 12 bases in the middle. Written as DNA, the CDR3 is TGTGCCAGCAGTTCGCGTAGATCCTCTAACTATGGCTACACCTTC. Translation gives CASSSRRSSNYGYTF.

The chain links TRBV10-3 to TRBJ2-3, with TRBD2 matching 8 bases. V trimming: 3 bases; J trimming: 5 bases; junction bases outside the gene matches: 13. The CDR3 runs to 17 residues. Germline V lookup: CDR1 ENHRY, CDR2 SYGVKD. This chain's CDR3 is CAISDPRIAGPGDTQYF. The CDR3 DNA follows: TGTGCCATCAGTGACCCTCGGATAGCGGGGCCAGGAGATACGCAGTATTTT.

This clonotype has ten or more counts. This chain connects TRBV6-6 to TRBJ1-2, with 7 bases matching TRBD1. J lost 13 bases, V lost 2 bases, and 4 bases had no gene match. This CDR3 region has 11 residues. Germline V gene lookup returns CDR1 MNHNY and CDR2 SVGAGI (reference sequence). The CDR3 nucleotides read TGTGCCAGCAGTTACGACAGGGAGGTCACCTTC. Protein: CASSYDREVTF.

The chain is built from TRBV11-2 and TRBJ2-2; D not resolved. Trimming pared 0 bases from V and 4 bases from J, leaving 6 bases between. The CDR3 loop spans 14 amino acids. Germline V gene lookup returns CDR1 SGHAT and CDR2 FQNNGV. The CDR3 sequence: CASSLDLGTGELFF. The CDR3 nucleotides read TGTGCCAGCAGCTTAGATCTGGGCACCGGGGAGCTGTTTTTT.

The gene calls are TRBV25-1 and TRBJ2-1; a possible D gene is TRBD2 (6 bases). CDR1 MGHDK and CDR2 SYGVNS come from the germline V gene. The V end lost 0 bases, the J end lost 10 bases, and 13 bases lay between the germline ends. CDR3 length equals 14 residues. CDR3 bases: TGTGCCAGCAGTGAATACGGTCCTGGGGGGGAGCAGTTCTTC. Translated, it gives CASSEYGPGGEQFF.

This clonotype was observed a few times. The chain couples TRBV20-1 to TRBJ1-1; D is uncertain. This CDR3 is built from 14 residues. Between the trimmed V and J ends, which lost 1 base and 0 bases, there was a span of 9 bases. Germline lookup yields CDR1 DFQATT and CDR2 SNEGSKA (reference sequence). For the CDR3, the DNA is TGCAGTGCTAGAGGAGGAGGGTTGAACACTGAAGCTTTCTTT. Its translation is CSARGGGLNTEAFF.

The CDR3, as DNA: TGCGCCAGCAACCTTTACAGGGGCACCTACGAACAGTACTTC. Its protein product is CASNLYRGTYEQYF. The chain employs TRBV4-1 and TRBJ2-4; 7 bases fit TRBD1. Germline V gene sequence: CDR1 MGHRA, CDR2 YSYEKL. The trim removed 7 bases at V and 13 bases at J, leaving 16 bases unmatched. The CDR3 covers 14 residues.

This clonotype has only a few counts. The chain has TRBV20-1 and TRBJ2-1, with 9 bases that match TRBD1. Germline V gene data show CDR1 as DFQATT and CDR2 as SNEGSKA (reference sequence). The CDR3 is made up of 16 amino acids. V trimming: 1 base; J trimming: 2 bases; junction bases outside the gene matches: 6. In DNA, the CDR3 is TGCAGTGCTAGAGCAACAGGGGGCCCAACCTACAATGAGCAGTTCTTC. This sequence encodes CSARATGGPTYNEQFF.

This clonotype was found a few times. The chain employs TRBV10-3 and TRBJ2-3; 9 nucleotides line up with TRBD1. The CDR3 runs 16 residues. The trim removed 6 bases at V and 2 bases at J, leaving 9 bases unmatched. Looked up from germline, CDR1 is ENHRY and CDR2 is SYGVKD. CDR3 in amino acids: CAIRWTGEKITDTQYF. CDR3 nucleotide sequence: TGTGCCATCAGGTGGACAGGGGAGAAAATCACAGATACGCAGTATTTT.

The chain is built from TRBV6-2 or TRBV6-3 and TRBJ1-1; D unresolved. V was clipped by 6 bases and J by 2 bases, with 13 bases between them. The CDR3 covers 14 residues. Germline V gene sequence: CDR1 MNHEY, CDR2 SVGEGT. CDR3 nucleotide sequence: TGTGCCAGCAGCCCGTGGACCCCTAACACTGAAGCTTTCTTT. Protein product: CASSPWTPNTEAFF.

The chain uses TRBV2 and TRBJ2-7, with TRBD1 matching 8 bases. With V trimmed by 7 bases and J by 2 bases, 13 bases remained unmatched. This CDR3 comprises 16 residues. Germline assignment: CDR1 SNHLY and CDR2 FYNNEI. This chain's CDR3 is CASILTQGAGTYEQYF. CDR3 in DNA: TGTGCCAGCATTCTTACCCAGGGGGCAGGGACCTACGAGCAGTACTTC.

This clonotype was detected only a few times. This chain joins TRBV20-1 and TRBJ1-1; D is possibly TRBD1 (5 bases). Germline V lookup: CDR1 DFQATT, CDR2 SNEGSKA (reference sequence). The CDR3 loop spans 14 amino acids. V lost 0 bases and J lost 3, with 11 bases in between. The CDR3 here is CSARDRVVYTEAFF. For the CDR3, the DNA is TGCAGTGCTAGAGACAGGGTAGTGTACACTGAAGCTTTCTTT.

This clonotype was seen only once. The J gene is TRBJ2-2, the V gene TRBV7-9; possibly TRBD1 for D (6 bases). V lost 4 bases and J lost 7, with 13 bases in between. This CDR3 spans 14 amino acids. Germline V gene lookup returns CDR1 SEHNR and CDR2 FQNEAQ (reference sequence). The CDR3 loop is CASSSPPRGGELFF. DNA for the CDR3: TGTGCCAGCAGCTCTCCACCCAGGGGCGGGGAGCTGTTTTTT.

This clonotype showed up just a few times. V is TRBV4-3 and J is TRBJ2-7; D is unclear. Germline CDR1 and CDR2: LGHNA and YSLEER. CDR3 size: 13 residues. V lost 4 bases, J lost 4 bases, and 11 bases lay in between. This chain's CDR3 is CASSPGRKYEQYF. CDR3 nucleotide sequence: TGCGCCAGCAGCCCGGGTCGAAAATACGAGCAGTACTTC.

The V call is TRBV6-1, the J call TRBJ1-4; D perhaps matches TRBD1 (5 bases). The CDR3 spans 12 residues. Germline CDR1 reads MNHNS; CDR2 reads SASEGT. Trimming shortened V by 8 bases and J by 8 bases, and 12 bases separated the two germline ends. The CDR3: CASRDPGEKLFF. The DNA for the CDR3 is TGTGCCAGCCGGGACCCCGGAGAAAAACTGTTTTTT.

Written as DNA, the CDR3 is TGTGCCAGCAGTTTTACACGGGAAGAGACCCAGTACTTC. Its translation is CASSFTREETQYF. The chain combines TRBV12-3 or TRBV12-4 with TRBJ2-5; D not resolved. V was pared by 3 bases and J by 3 bases, with 8 bases between. The CDR3 contains 13 residues.

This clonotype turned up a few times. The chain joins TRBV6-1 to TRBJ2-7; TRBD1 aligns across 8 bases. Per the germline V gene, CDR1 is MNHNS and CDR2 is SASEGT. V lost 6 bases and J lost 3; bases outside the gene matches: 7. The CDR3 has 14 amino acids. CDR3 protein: CASRGTGGDYEQYF. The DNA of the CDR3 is TGTGCCAGCAGAGGGACAGGTGGGGACTACGAGCAGTACTTC.

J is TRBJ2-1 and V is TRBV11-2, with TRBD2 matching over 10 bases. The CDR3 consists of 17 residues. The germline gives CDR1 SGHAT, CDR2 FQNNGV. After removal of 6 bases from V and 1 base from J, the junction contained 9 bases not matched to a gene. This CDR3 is CASSIPSGSISYNEQFF. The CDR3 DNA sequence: TGTGCCAGCAGTATTCCTAGCGGGAGTATTTCCTACAATGAGCAGTTCTTC.

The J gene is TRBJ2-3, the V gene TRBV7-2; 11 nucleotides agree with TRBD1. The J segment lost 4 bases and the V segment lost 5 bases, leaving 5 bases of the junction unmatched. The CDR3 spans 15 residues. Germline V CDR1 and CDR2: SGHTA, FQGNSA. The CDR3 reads CASSEGQGGADTQYF. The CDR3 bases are TGTGCCAGCAGCGAGGGACAGGGGGGAGCAGATACGCAGTATTTT.